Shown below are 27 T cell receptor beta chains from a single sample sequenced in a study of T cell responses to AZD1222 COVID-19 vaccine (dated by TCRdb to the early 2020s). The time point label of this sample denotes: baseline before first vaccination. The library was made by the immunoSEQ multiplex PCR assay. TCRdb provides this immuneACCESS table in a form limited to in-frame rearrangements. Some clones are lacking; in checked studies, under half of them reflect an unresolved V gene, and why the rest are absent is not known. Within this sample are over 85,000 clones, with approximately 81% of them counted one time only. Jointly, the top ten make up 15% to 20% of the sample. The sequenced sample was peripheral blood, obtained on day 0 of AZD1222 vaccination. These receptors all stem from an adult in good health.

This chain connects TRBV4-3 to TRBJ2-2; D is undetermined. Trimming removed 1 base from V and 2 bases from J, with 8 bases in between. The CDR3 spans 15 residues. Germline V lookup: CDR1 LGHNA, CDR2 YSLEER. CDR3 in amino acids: CASSQVGPNTGELFF. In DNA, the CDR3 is TGCGCCAGCAGCCAAGTCGGTCCTAACACCGGGGAGCTGTTTTTT.

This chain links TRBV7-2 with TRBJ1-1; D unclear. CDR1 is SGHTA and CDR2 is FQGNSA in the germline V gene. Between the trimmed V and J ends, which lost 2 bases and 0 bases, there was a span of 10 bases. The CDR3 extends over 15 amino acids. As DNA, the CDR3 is TGTGCCAGCAGCTTATCCGACTCCATGAACACTGAAGCTTTCTTT. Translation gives CASSLSDSMNTEAFF. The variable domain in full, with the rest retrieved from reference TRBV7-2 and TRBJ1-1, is GAGVSQSPSNKVTEKGKDVELRCDPISGHTALYWYRQSLGQGLEFLIYFQGNSAPDKSGLPSDRFSAERTGGSVSTLTIQRTQQEDSAVYLCASSLSDSMNTEAFFGQGTRLTVV.

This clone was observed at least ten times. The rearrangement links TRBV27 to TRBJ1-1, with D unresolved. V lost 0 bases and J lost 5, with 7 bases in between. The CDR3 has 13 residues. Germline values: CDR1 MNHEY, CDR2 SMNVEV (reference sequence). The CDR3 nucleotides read TGTGCCAGCAGTTTATCTAGGGCGACTGAAGCTTTCTTT. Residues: CASSLSRATEAFF.

CDR3 in amino acids: CASTLGQGGSEAFF. The CDR3 nucleotides are TGTGCCAGCACCTTGGGACAGGGAGGCTCTGAAGCTTTCTTT. This rearrangement joins TRBV7-8 to TRBJ1-1; 9 bases are shared with TRBD1. With 7 bases clipped from V and 6 bases from J, the junction kept 9 bases outside the gene matches. The length of the CDR3 is 14 residues. CDR1 SGHVS and CDR2 FQNEAQ come from the germline V gene.

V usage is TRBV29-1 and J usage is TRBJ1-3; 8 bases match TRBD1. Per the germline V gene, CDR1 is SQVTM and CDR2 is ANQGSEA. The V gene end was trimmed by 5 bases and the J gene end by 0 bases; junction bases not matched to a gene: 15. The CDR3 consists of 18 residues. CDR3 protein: CSVQDRALYSFSGNTIYF. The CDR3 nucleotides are TGCAGCGTTCAGGACAGGGCCCTTTACTCGTTCTCTGGAAACACCATATATTTT.

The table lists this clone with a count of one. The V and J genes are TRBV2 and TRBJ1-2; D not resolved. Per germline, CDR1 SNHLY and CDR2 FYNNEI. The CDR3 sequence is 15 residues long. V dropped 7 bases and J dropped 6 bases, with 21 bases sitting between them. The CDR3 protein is CASTLRWGSLDGYTF. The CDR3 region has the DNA TGTGCCAGCACCCTACGGTGGGGATCCCTGGATGGCTACACCTTC. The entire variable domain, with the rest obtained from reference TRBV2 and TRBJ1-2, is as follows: EPEVTQTPSHQVTQMGQEVILRCVPISNHLYFYWYRQILGQKVEFLVSFYNNEISEKSEIFDDQFSVERPDGSNFTLKIRSTKLEDSAMYFCASTLRWGSLDGYTFGSGTRLTVV.

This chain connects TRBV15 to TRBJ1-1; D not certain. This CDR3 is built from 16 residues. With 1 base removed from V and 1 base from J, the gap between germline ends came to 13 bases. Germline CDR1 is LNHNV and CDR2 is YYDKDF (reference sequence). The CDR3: CATSRGSVTTNTEAFF. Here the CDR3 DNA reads TGTGCCACCAGCAGAGGATCAGTGACGACGAACACTGAAGCTTTCTTT.

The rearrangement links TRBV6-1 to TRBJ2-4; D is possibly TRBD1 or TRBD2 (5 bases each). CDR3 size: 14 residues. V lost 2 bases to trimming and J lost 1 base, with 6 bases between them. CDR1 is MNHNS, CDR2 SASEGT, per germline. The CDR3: CASSEWGAKNIQYF. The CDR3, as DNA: TGTGCCAGCAGTGAATGGGGGGCCAAAAACATTCAGTACTTC.

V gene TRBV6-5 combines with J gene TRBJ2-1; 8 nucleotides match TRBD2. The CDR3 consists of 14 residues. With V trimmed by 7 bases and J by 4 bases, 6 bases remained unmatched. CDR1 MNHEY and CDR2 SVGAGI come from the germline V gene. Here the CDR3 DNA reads TGTGCCAGCAAGCCGGGCGGGGGGTACAATGAGCAGTTCTTC. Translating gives CASKPGGGYNEQFF.

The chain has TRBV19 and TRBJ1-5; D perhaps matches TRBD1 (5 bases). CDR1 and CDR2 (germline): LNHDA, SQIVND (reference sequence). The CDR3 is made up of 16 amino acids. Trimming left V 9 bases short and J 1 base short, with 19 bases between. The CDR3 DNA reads TGTGCCAGCCGACAAGTTGGAGGGGTAAGCAATCAGCCCCAGCATTTT. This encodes CASRQVGGVSNQPQHF.

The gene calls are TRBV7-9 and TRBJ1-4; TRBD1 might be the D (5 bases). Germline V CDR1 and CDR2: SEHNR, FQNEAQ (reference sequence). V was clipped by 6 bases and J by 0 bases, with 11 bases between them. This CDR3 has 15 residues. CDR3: CASREGSTTNEKLFF. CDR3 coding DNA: TGTGCCAGCAGGGAGGGGAGCACAACTAATGAAAAACTGTTTTTT.

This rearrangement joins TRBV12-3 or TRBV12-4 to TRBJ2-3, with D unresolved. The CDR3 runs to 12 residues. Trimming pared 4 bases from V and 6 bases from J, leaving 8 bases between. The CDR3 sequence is CASSSTLDTQYF. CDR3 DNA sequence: TGTGCCAGCAGTTCAACTTTGGATACGCAGTATTTT.

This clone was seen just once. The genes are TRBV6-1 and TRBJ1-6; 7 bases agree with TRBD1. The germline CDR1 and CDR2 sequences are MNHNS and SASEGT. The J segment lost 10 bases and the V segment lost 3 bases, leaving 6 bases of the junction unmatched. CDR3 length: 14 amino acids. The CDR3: CASSETGIYSPLHF. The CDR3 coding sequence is TGTGCCAGCAGTGAGACAGGGATTTACTCACCCCTCCACTTT.

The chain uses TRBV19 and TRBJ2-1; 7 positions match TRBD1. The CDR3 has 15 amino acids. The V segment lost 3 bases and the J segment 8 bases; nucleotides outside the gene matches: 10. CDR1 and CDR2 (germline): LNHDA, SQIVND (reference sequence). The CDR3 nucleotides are TGTGCCAGTAGTATTTGGGGACAGTCTGGCGATGAGCAGTTCTTC. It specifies CASSIWGQSGDEQFF.

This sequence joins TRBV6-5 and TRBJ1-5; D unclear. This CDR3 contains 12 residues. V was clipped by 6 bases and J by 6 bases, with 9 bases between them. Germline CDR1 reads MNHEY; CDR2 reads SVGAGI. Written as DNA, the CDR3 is TGTGCCAGCAGACCGACAAGTCAGCCCCAGCATTTT. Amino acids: CASRPTSQPQHF.

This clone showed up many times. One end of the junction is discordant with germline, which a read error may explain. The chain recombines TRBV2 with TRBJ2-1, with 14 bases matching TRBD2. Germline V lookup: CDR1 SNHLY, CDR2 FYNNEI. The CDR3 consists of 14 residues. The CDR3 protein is CASREGTSGGKQFF. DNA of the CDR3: TGTGCCAGCAGGGAAGGGACTAGCGGGGGTAAGCAGTTCTTC.

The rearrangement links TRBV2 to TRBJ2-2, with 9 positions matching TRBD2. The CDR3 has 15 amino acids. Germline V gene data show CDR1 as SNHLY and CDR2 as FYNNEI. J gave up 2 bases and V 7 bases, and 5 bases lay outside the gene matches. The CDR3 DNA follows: TGTGCCAGCAAGAAGGGACTAGCAAACACCGGGGAGCTGTTTTTT. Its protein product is CASKKGLANTGELFF.

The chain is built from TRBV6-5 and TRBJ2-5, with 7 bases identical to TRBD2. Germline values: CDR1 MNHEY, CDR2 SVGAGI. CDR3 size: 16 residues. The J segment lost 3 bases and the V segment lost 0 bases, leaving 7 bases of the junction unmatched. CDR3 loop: CASSYSISGGEETQYF. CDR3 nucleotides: TGTGCCAGCAGTTACTCGATTAGTGGGGGGGAAGAGACCCAGTACTTC.

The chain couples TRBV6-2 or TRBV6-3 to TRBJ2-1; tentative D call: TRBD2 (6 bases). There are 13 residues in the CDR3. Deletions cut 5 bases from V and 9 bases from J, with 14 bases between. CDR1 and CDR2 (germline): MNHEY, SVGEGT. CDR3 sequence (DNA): TGTGCCAGCAGTCCGTATGTCGGGGGTGAGCAGTTCTTC. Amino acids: CASSPYVGGEQFF.

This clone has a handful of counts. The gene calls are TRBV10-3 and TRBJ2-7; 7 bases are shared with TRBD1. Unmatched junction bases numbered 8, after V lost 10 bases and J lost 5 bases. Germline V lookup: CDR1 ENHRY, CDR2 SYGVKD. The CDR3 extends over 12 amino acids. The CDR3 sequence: CASSGQSHEQYV. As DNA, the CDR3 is TGTGCCAGCTCGGGACAGAGCCACGAGCAGTACGTC.

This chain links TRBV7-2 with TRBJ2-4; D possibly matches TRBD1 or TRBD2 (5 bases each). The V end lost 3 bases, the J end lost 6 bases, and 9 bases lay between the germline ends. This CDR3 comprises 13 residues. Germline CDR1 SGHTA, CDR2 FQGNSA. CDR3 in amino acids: CASSLAGRNIQYF. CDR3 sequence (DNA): TGTGCCAGCAGCTTGGCAGGGAGAAACATTCAGTACTTC.

The DNA of the CDR3 is TGTGCCAGCAGCGTGACAGGGGGCTTCTATGGCTACACCTTC. Residues: CASSVTGGFYGYTF. The gene calls are TRBV9 and TRBJ1-2, with 10 positions matching TRBD1. Germline lookup yields CDR1 SGDLS and CDR2 YYNGEE. V gave up 2 bases and J gave up 4 bases; unmatched junction bases: 2. This CDR3 region has 14 residues.

The CDR3 is CASSMGKVVGNEQFF. Here the CDR3 DNA reads TGTGCCAGTAGTATGGGTAAGGTAGTTGGCAATGAGCAGTTCTTC. This chain uses TRBV19 with TRBJ2-1; no definite D call. This CDR3 contains 15 residues. Trimming stripped 3 bases from V and 6 bases from J, with 15 bases between. Germline loops: CDR1 LNHDA, CDR2 SQIVND (reference sequence).

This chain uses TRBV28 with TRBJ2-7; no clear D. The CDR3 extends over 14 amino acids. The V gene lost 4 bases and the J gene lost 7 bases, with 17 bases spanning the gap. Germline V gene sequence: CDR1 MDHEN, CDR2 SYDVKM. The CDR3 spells CASSSGSRAREQYF. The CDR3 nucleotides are TGTGCCAGCAGTTCGGGCAGCCGGGCCAGGGAGCAGTACTTC.

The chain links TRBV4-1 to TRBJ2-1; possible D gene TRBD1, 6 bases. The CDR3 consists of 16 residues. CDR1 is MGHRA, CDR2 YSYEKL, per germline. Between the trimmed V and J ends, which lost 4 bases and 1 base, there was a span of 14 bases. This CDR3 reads CASSPAQGSSYNEQFF. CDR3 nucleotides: TGCGCCAGCAGCCCAGCACAGGGAAGTTCCTACAATGAGCAGTTCTTC.

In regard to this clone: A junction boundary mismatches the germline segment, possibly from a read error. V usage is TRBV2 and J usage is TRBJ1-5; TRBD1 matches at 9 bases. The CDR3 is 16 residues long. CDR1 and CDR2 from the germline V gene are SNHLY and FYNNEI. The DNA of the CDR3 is TGTGCCAGCAGTGAAGGGTTTACAGGGGGCAACCAGCCCCAGCATTTT. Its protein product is CASSEGFTGGNQPQHF.

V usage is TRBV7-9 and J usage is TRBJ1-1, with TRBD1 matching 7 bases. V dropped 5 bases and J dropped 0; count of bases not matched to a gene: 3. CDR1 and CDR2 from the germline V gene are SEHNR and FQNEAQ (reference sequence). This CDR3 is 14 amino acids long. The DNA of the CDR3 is TGTGCCAGCAGCCCGACAGGGATGAACACTGAAGCTTTCTTT. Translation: CASSPTGMNTEAFF.